This T cell receptor (beta chain) originates from a study of blood T cell repertoires in COVID-19. On the study more broadly: The origin of the acute and convalescent COVID-19 samples was the United States, Italy and Spain. PBMCs, B-cell-depleted T cells, or T cells were the source of the cDNA or gDNA that made up the material.

Seattle patients were enrolled during active infection and followed longitudinally. Germline CDR1 LNHDA, CDR2 SQIVND (reference sequence). V dropped 4 bases and J dropped 8 bases, with 15 bases sitting between them. CDR3 size: 15 residues. In the original processing: The assay estimated nucleated cells by amplifying reference gene primers. Generated by immunoSEQ multiplex PCR, the TCRdb table keeps only in-frame clones and is missing some. V and J calls plus clone size are reproduced from that table; the DNA served to infer D and trimming. Of approximately 96,000 clones in the sample, 70% to 90% were seen once.

V is TRBV19 and J is TRBJ1-6, with D perhaps TRBD1 (5 bases). The TCR was taken from a human donor with COVID-19, enrolled during active disease. The donor label of this sample is uncertain. The sequenced material came from peripheral blood. The DNA of the CDR3 is TGTGCCAGTAGTAACCTGGGGGGTTCGGATTCACCCCTCCACTTT. This codes for CASSNLGGSDSPLHF. Supplemented by reference TRBV19 and TRBJ1-6, the full variable domain reads DGGITQSPKYLFRKEGQNVTLSCEQNLNHDAMYWYRQDPGQGLRLIYYSQIVNDFQKGDIAEGYSVSREKKESFPLTVTSAQKNPTAFYLCASSNLGGSDSPLHFGNGTRLTVT.